Listed below are T cell receptor beta chains from one sample, sequenced in a study of CD8 T cells in ankylosing spondylitis. TCRdb called the 5' RACE reads again in MiXCR, with one record for every CDR3 protein. The sample contains about 130,000 distinct CDR3 sequences, 5.5% to 7.5% of which appear only once. The sequenced sample consisted of blood, either unsorted or a sorted T cell fraction (not recorded which). These receptors all come from a female donor with ankylosing spondylitis or in good health (not recorded which). The CDR3 runs from the conserved cysteine through the conserved F or W. D genes are given only for firm matches. Size is omitted from some rows. Given values are once, few, many or a class for expanded clones.

J	size	D	V	CDR3	DNA
TRBJ2-1	.	.	TRBV2	CASTGRRHNEQFF	TGTGCCAGCACGGGGCGCCGGCACAATGAGCAGTTCTTC
TRBJ2-1	many	.	TRBV5-5	CASTRGWGEYNEQFF	TGTGCCAGCACCCGGGGGTGGGGGGAGTACAATGAGCAGTTCTTC
TRBJ1-1	many	TRBD1	TRBV12-3/TRBV12-4	CASSLGRQGKAEAFF	TGTGCCAGCAGTTTAGGAAGACAGGGTAAGGCTGAAGCTTTCTTT
TRBJ2-7	many	.	TRBV28	CAAGGRITYEQYF	TGTGCCGCCGGCGGCAGGATTACCTACGAGCAGTACTTC
TRBJ1-3	few	.	TRBV7-2	CASSPDFSGNTIYF	TGTGCCAGCAGTCCAGATTTCTCTGGAAACACCATATATTTT
TRBJ2-2	many	.	TRBV6-2/TRBV6-3	CASRRTENTGELFF	TGTGCCAGCAGAAGGACAGAGAACACCGGGGAGCTGTTTTTT
TRBJ2-5	.	.	TRBV5-1	CASSLGLDRGETQYF	TGCGCCAGCAGCTTGGGTTTGGACCGGGGGGAGACCCAGTACTTC
TRBJ2-2	many	TRBD1	TRBV30	CAWRSRTGAGNTGELFF	TGTGCCTGGAGGTCTAGGACAGGGGCCGGGAACACCGGGGAGCTGTTTTTT
TRBJ2-7	many	.	TRBV7-2	CASSLESWGHEQYF	TGTGCCAGCAGCTTAGAGTCGTGGGGCCACGAGCAGTACTTC
TRBJ2-7	.	TRBD2	TRBV11-1	CASSLRAGVYEQYF	TGTGCCAGCAGCTTAAGAGCGGGGGTCTACGAGCAGTACTTC
TRBJ2-1	many	TRBD2	TRBV4-1	CASSSLAGEHEQFF	TGCGCCAGCAGTTCACTAGCGGGGGAGCATGAGCAGTTCTTC
TRBJ2-7	many	.	TRBV28	CASSPRTGLGGGNEQYF	TGTGCCAGCAGTCCGAGGACAGGGTTGGGGGGGGGTAACGAGCAGTACTTC
TRBJ1-2	many	TRBD1	TRBV12-3/TRBV12-4	CASSLDVQGAGDYGYTF	TGTGCCAGCAGTTTAGACGTCCAGGGGGCTGGAGACTATGGCTACACCTTC